This TCR beta chain was sequenced for a study of T cell responses to AZD1222 COVID-19 vaccine. The ends lost 0 bases at V and 14 bases at J; junction bases unmatched: 7. The germline gives CDR1 MNHEY, CDR2 SMNVEV (reference sequence). The CDR3 spans 15 residues. The study, taken as a whole, reports: Nearly half of spike-specific TCRs reportedly target unmutated variant regions. Females outnumbered males among donors, who were mostly white British; clonal diversity was possibly underestimated. Repertoire collection took place solely once the T cell response had peaked. Among vaccine-associated CD4 TCRs, coverage spanned spike, with dominance at 160-218 and 743-854.

TCRdb's copy holds only in-frame clones and misses some; the assay was immunoSEQ multiplex PCR. Of some 110,000 clones in the sample, roughly 86% were seen once. In the case of this clone: Antigen specificity is unknown.

Here the sequenced sample was peripheral blood, taken 28 days after the second AZD1222 dose. The chain employs TRBV27 and TRBJ2-1; 13 positions match TRBD2. This clonotype was obtained from an adult who received the AZD1222 COVID-19 vaccine. The CDR3 loop is CASSLSGLAGSKEFF. The CDR3 nucleotides read TGTGCCAGCAGTTTATCGGGACTAGCGGGGTCCAAGGAGTTCTTC.